The clone carrying this T cell receptor beta chain was seen only a few times. As yet, its antigen is unknown. Terminally differentiated effector memory CD45RA+ cells were excluded from the naive CD8 cells, which were CD45RO-negative and positively selected for CCR7. The CDR3 covers 12 residues. V was pared by 1 base and J by 9 bases, with 7 bases between. Germline V gene lookup returns CDR1 LNHDA and CDR2 SQIVND (reference sequence). These data originate in a study of shared clonotypes between healthy human individuals. Study at large: Samples came from two female and a few male donors aged 18 to 49.

Study findings and constraints: Researchers sampled only blood; tissue repertoires likely differ. The four-donor shared clonotypes exceeded non-shared clonotypes in generation probability, with non-shared ones scoring lower.

Investigators spread the genomic DNA of each subset evenly over several immunoSEQ plates. Using immunoSEQ multiplex PCR, the repertoire was profiled, and TCRdb retains in-frame clones only, with some absent. The sample lists about 2,100,000 clones, about 92% occurring once. The sample consisted of naive CD8+ T cells from PBMCs. This chain links TRBV19 with TRBJ1-5; D remains ambiguous. The clonotype comes from a young man in good health. Some clones in this sample may be carry-over from other donors' samples. CDR3 amino acids: CASSIVARPQHF. DNA of the CDR3: TGTGCCAGTAGTATAGTCGCACGGCCCCAGCATTTT.